What follows are 19 T cell receptor gamma chains derived from one specimen sequenced in a study of Vδ1+ human thymocytes. Overall study findings and caveats: In the thymus, TRG and TRD repertoires looked highly polyclonal with Gaussian CDR3 lengths.

Sequences come from RNA converted to cDNA by reverse transcription. Multiplex PCR used pooled V-gene forward primers and a constant-region reverse primer to amplify CDR3s. TCRdb used CATT to re-call clones from the multiplex PCR reads. The profile covers about 6,500 gamma-chain clones, with around two fifths appearing a single time and 1.9% taken by the ten largest. Which antigens these TCRs recognize remains unknown. The sample consisted of Vdelta1+ gamma-delta thymocytes from the thymus. Subset noted: FACS-sorted CD3+ TCRalphabeta- TCRVdelta1+ TCRVdelta2- thymocytes. The receptors shown here come from a boy less than two years old who had congenital heart surgery.

The chain uses TRGV9 and TRGJ1 or TRGJ2. The CDR3 covers 13 residues. From germline, CDR1 is GITISATS and CDR2 ISYDGTV (reference sequence). With V trimmed by 4 bases and J by 3 bases, 6 bases remained unmatched. The CDR3 DNA is TGTGCCTTGTGGGACCTCGGTTATTATAAGAAACTCTTT. This encodes CALWDLGYYKKLF.

The chain is built from TRGV5 and TRGJ1 or TRGJ2. Here the J gene was assigned by germline matching of the DNA, as TCRdb has none. CDR1 is VINAFY and CDR2 is YDVSNSKD in the germline V gene. The length of the CDR3 is 13 residues. After removal of 1 base from V and 2 bases from J, the junction contained 2 bases not matched to a gene. CDR3 bases: TGTGCCACCTGGGACAGTTATTATTATAAGAAACTCTTT. Amino acid sequence: CATWDSYYYKKLF.

The chain recombines TRGV4 with TRGJ1 or TRGJ2. The CDR3 consists of 11 residues. The germline V gene encodes CDR1 EGSTGY and CDR2 YDSYTSSV. The V segment lost 0 bases and the J segment 11 bases; nucleotides outside the gene matches: 4. The CDR3 nucleotides are TGTGCCACCTGGGATGGGCGCGAGAAACTCTTT. It yields the protein CATWDGREKLF.

J is TRGJP2 and V is TRGV4. No J gene is reported in TCRdb; it was inferred here by comparing the DNA with germline. CDR1 and CDR2 from the germline V gene are EGSTGY and YDSYTSSV. The CDR3 is made up of 15 amino acids. With 0 bases clipped from V and 4 bases from J, the junction kept 5 bases outside the gene matches. This chain's CDR3 is CATWDGPDSDWIKTF. The CDR3 nucleotides read TGTGCCACCTGGGATGGGCCGGATAGTGATTGGATCAAGACGTTT.

The J gene is TRGJ1 or TRGJ2, the V gene TRGV4. TCRdb records no J gene; here it was assigned by comparing the DNA to germline. Per germline, CDR1 EGSTGY and CDR2 YDSYTSSV. The J segment lost 9 bases and the V segment lost 1 base, leaving 3 bases of the junction unmatched. CDR3 size: 11 residues. The CDR3 DNA reads TGTGCCACCTGGGATGGCTTTAAGAAACTCTTT. It is translated as CATWDGFKKLF.

A remark on this clone: The junction shows a germline mismatch at one end, possibly a read error. The genes are TRGV4 and TRGJ1 or TRGJ2. TCRdb gives no J gene; it was assigned here by matching the DNA to germline. The CDR3 loop spans 11 amino acids. The germline gives CDR1 EGSTGY, CDR2 YDSYTSSV. The DNA of the CDR3 is TGTGCCACCGGGGATATTTATAAGAAACTCTTT. Its translation: CATGDIYKKLF.

The table lists this clone with a few counts. This specimen includes other DNA sequences encoding the same CDR3. The chain carries TRGV9 and TRGJ1 or TRGJ2. The germline V gene has CDR1 GITISATS and CDR2 ISYDGTV (reference sequence). The CDR3 is made up of 14 amino acids. V shed 2 bases and J 7 bases; nucleotides not matched to a gene: 11. Written as DNA, the CDR3 is TGTGCCTTGTGGGAGGGACCCCCAGGGTATAAGAAACTCTTT. The encoded protein is CALWEGPPGYKKLF.

The rearrangement uses TRGV3 and TRGJ1 or TRGJ2. Germline matching of the DNA provided the J gene here, since TCRdb leaves it blank. After removal of 0 bases from V and 12 bases from J, the junction contained 8 bases not matched to a gene. The CDR3 has 12 residues. CDR1 and CDR2 (germline): VTNTFY, YDVSTARD (reference sequence). The CDR3 DNA reads as TGTGCCACCTGGGACAGGAGGTCGACGAAACTCTTT. Residues: CATWDRRSTKLF.

The chain has TRGV3 and TRGJ1 or TRGJ2. No J gene is reported in TCRdb; it was inferred here by comparing the DNA with germline. The CDR3 totals 15 residues. Looked up from germline, CDR1 is VTNTFY and CDR2 is YDVSTARD (reference sequence). Germline trimming cut 4 bases from V and 12 bases from J; bases unmatched to any gene: 21. Here the CDR3 DNA reads TGTGCCACCTGGGAGGGCCGTGGGGGGCAGAGGAGGAAACTCTTT. Protein product: CATWEGRGGQRRKLF.

The V and J genes are TRGV2 and TRGJ1 or TRGJ2. The J gene was missing in TCRdb and was found by matching the end of the DNA to germline. Trimming took 5 bases from V and 5 from J; bases not matched to a gene: 3. Germline assignment: CDR1 EGSNGY and CDR2 YDSYNSKV. The CDR3 sequence is 11 residues long. CDR3 protein: CATWANYKKLF. In DNA, the CDR3 is TGTGCCACCTGGGCAAATTATAAGAAACTCTTT.

This clone was found a few times. The chain combines TRGV9 with TRGJ1 or TRGJ2. The CDR3 runs 11 residues. V lost 2 bases and J lost 10; bases outside the gene matches: 5. Germline V gene data show CDR1 as GITISATS and CDR2 as ISYDGTV (reference sequence). The CDR3 loop reads CALWEDKKKLF. The DNA of the CDR3 is TGTGCCTTGTGGGAGGACAAAAAGAAACTCTTT.

The chain has TRGV5 and TRGJ1 or TRGJ2. No J segment appears in TCRdb, so it was assigned here by matching the sequence to germline. Germline trimming cut 0 bases from V and 10 bases from J; bases unmatched to any gene: 18. Germline V gives CDR1 VINAFY, CDR2 YDVSNSKD. This CDR3 is built from 16 residues. This chain's CDR3 is CATWDRLLGGRPKKLF. As DNA, the CDR3 is TGTGCCACCTGGGACAGGCTCCTAGGGGGAAGACCAAAGAAACTCTTT.

This clone has only a few counts. The chain joins TRGV9 to TRGJ1 or TRGJ2. Germline assignment: CDR1 GITISATS and CDR2 ISYDGTV (reference sequence). Trimming at V came to 2 bases and at J to 7 bases, leaving 5 bases not matched to a gene. The CDR3 is 12 amino acids. The CDR3 sequence is CALWEAAYKKLF. The CDR3 DNA reads as TGTGCCTTGTGGGAGGCCGCATATAAGAAACTCTTT.

A word on this clone: The junction and the germline gene differ at one end; a read error may be behind it. This sample also contains other DNA sequences that code for the same CDR3. The gene calls are TRGV4 and TRGJ1 or TRGJ2. In germline, CDR1 is EGSTGY, CDR2 YDSYTSSV. The CDR3 runs to 14 residues. CDR3 sequence reads: CATWDGPGYYKKLF. DNA of the CDR3: TGTGCTACCTGGGATGGGCCAGGTTATTATAAGAAACTCTTT.

In its sample, this clone was seen once. The chain recombines TRGV3 with TRGJ1 or TRGJ2. The J gene, left out of TCRdb, was set here by checking the DNA against germline. Germline assignment: CDR1 VTNTFY and CDR2 YDVSTARD (reference sequence). This CDR3 is built from 19 residues. The ends lost 0 bases at V and 10 bases at J; junction bases unmatched: 27. The CDR3 sequence is CATWDRRPLSFSRVQKKLF. The CDR3 nucleotides read TGTGCCACCTGGGACAGGCGCCCCCTGTCCTTTTCCCGTGTACAGAAGAAACTCTTT.

The chain links TRGV3 to TRGJP2. As TCRdb names no J gene, one was assigned here on the basis of a DNA match to germline. The CDR3 extends over 16 amino acids. The junction had 6 bases not matched to a gene; V was cut back by 0 bases and J by 2 bases. The germline gives CDR1 VTNTFY, CDR2 YDVSTARD (reference sequence). The CDR3 here is CATWDRPESSDWIKTF. The CDR3 bases are TGTGCCACCTGGGACAGGCCGGAGAGTAGTGATTGGATCAAGACGTTT.

The genes are TRGV4 and TRGJ1 or TRGJ2. Here the J gene came from matching the DNA to germline, since TCRdb omits it. The ends lost 4 bases at V and 9 bases at J; junction bases unmatched: 9. CDR1 EGSTGY and CDR2 YDSYTSSV come from the germline V gene. CDR3 size: 12 residues. In DNA, the CDR3 is TGTGCCACCTGGGAGTTCAAGGGTAAGAAACTCTTT. It translates to CATWEFKGKKLF.

The count of this clone is one. The rearrangement joins TRGV5 to TRGJ1 or TRGJ2. No J gene was available from TCRdb, and it was assigned here by a germline match of the DNA. Germline V gives CDR1 VINAFY, CDR2 YDVSNSKD. Unmatched junction bases numbered 17, after V lost 8 bases and J lost 7 bases. This CDR3 region has 14 residues. CDR3 bases: TGTGCCACCTTTGACAGTCTGGGGGGCTATAAGAAACTCTTT. Its protein is CATFDSLGGYKKLF.

As for this clone: Mismatch with germline at one junction end may stem from a read error. This chain connects TRGV4 to TRGJ1 or TRGJ2. Assignment of the J gene here rests on matching the DNA to germline, because TCRdb gives none. This CDR3 is 13 amino acids long. CDR1 and CDR2 (germline): EGSTGY, YDSYTSSV. In nucleotides, the CDR3 is TGTGCCACCCGGGATGGGCGTGATTATAAGAAACTCTTT. It is translated as CATRDGRDYKKLF.